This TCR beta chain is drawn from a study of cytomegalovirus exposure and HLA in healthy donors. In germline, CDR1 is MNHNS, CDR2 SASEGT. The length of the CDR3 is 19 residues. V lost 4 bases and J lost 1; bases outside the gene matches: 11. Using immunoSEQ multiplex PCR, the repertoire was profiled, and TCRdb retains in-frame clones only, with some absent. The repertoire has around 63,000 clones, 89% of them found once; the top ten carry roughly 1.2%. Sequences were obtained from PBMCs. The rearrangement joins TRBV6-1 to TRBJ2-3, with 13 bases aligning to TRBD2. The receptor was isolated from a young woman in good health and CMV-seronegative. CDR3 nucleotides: TGTGCCAGCAGTGGAACCGGGACTAGCGGGGACAGACGCACAGATACGCAGTATTTT. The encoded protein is CASSGTGTSGDRRTDTQYF.